The 29 T cell receptor beta chains below come from one sample, sequenced in a study of graft-versus-host responses after intestinal transplantation. Profiling relied on immunoSEQ multiplex PCR, and the TCRdb table lists in-frame clones only, not all of them. The table shows 35,000 to 45,000 clones, with 90% to 95% occurring only once. These receptors lack a known antigen. This sample comprised unstimulated CD8+ T cells sorted from spleen or lymph node cells, obtained before transplant. The receptors were sampled from a human donor who was the organ donor for an intestinal transplant.

V is TRBV5-4 and J is TRBJ1-1; no definite D call. V was cut by 4 bases and J by 1 base, with 5 bases left in between. Germline V lookup: CDR1 SGHNT, CDR2 YYREEE (reference sequence). There are 12 residues in the CDR3. DNA for the CDR3: TGTGCCAGCAGCCCGGGGAACACTGAAGCTTTCTTT. Its protein is CASSPGNTEAFF.

This rearrangement joins TRBV9 to TRBJ2-3, with D perhaps matching TRBD1 (5 bases). The V end lost 4 bases, the J end lost 7 bases, and 10 bases lay between the germline ends. This CDR3 spans 12 amino acids. The germline V gene encodes CDR1 SGDLS and CDR2 YYNGEE. The CDR3 DNA follows: TGTGCCAGCAGCCCCTACAGGTATACGCAGTATTTT. Its protein product is CASSPYRYTQYF.

This rearrangement joins TRBV5-1 to TRBJ2-7, with D tentatively TRBD1 or TRBD2 (5 bases each). CDR1 and CDR2 from the germline V gene are SGHRS and YFSETQ. This CDR3 spans 14 amino acids. The V and J ends lost 0 bases and 2 bases respectively, with 9 bases between them. For the CDR3, the DNA is TGCGCCAGCAGCTTGGGGGGGTCCACCTACGAGCAGTACTTC. Translation: CASSLGGSTYEQYF.

V and J are TRBV6-1 and TRBJ2-7, with 9 bases fitting TRBD1. CDR3 length: 15 residues. Germline CDR1 and CDR2: MNHNS and SASEGT. Trimming took 8 bases from V and 3 from J; bases not matched to a gene: 11. The CDR3 loop is CASEETGTGFYEQYF. In nucleotides, the CDR3 is TGTGCCAGCGAGGAGACCGGGACAGGGTTCTACGAGCAGTACTTC.

A remark on this clone: Germline and junction disagree at one end, which may indicate a read error. V usage is TRBV7-7 and J usage is TRBJ1-5; 10 bases line up with TRBD1. This CDR3 contains 14 residues. CDR1 and CDR2 (germline): SSHAT, FNYEAQ (reference sequence). The DNA of the CDR3 is TGTGCTAGCAGCGGGACAGGGGCCAATCAGCCCCAGCATTTT. The encoded protein is CASSGTGANQPQHF.

This clone has only one observation. The chain has TRBV2 and TRBJ2-7; TRBD1 aligns across 8 bases. Germline CDR1 reads SNHLY; CDR2 reads FYNNEI. The V segment lost 7 bases and the J segment 6 bases; nucleotides outside the gene matches: 20. The CDR3 covers 17 residues. This CDR3 is CASTIDGQGAPHFEQYF. The CDR3 DNA is TGTGCCAGCACTATAGACGGACAGGGTGCGCCCCACTTCGAGCAGTACTTC.

The table lists this clone with a few counts. The chain employs TRBV4-1 and TRBJ2-7, with D hard to call. V lost 0 bases and J lost 3, with 12 bases in between. Germline CDR1 is MGHRA and CDR2 is YSYEKL. The CDR3 length is 15 residues. CDR3 amino acids: CASSQDPTGYYEQYF. CDR3 nucleotides: TGCGCCAGCAGCCAAGATCCTACGGGTTACTACGAGCAGTACTTC.

The CDR3 is CASIQGGFGEQFF. The CDR3 bases are TGTGCCAGCATCCAAGGGGGATTTGGCGAGCAGTTCTTC. This chain connects TRBV2 to TRBJ2-1; maybe TRBD1 (6 bases). Germline-derived CDR1 and CDR2 are SNHLY and FYNNEI. The V and J ends lost 7 bases and 10 bases respectively, with 17 bases between them. There are 13 residues in the CDR3.

CDR3 nucleotides: TGTGCCAGCACAACAGGGGCCTACGAGCAGTACTTC. Encoded protein: CASTTGAYEQYF. The V and J genes are TRBV7-8 and TRBJ2-7, with TRBD1 matching 7 bases. CDR3 length: 12 residues. Germline V lookup: CDR1 SGHVS, CDR2 FQNEAQ. The V segment lost 7 bases and the J segment 2 bases; nucleotides outside the gene matches: 2.

This clone was recorded once. The chain joins TRBV28 to TRBJ2-1, with TRBD2 matching over 7 bases. The CDR3 contains 14 residues. Germline loops: CDR1 MDHEN, CDR2 SYDVKM. With V trimmed by 7 bases and J by 4 bases, 7 bases remained unmatched. CDR3 sequence: CASNYGGGYNEQFF. DNA for the CDR3: TGTGCCAGCAATTATGGCGGGGGTTACAATGAGCAGTTCTTC.

This rearrangement joins TRBV2 to TRBJ2-5; 9 bases align to TRBD1. There are 15 residues in the CDR3. Germline assignment: CDR1 SNHLY and CDR2 FYNNEI. V trimming: 5 bases; J trimming: 5 bases; junction bases outside the gene matches: 9. CDR3 loop: CASSQLGQGSETQYF. The CDR3 DNA reads as TGTGCCAGCAGTCAATTAGGACAGGGGAGTGAGACCCAGTACTTC.

This chain links TRBV11-3 with TRBJ2-7; a weak D match, TRBD2 (5 bases). Germline V gives CDR1 SGHNT, CDR2 YENEEA. Trimming took 1 base from V and 2 from J, leaving 12 bases between them. This CDR3 has 15 residues. CDR3: CASSLGAGSAYEQYF. CDR3 in DNA: TGTGCCAGCAGCTTAGGTGCTGGGAGTGCCTACGAGCAGTACTTC.

For the CDR3, the DNA is TGTGCCAGCAGCGTAGCTGAGGGGGGACAGACAGAGACCCAGTACTTC. Amino acids: CASSVAEGGQTETQYF. The rearrangement joins TRBV9 to TRBJ2-5; TRBD1 is a possible D gene (7 bases). Per germline, CDR1 SGDLS and CDR2 YYNGEE. There are 16 residues in the CDR3. V was pared by 0 bases and J by 4 bases, with 16 bases between. The variable domain in full, with the rest retrieved from reference TRBV9 and TRBJ2-5, is DSGVTQTPKHLITATGQRVTLRCSPRSGDLSVYWYQQSLDQGLQFLIQYYNGEERAKGNILERFSAQQFPDLHSELNLSSLELGDSALYFCASSVAEGGQTETQYFGPGTRLLVL.

The J gene is TRBJ1-1, the V gene TRBV5-1; 7 bases are shared with TRBD1. Trimming at V came to 5 bases and at J to 1 base, leaving 5 bases not matched to a gene. The germline V gene encodes CDR1 SGHRS and CDR2 YFSETQ. This CDR3 contains 14 residues. In DNA form, the CDR3 reads TGCGCCAGCAGACAGGGGAACGGGAACACTGAAGCTTTCTTT. Its translation: CASRQGNGNTEAFF.

V is TRBV5-4 and J is TRBJ2-1; D gene uncertain. This CDR3 has 11 amino acids. The ends were cut back, 3 bases at V and 7 bases at J, with 5 bases in the middle. CDR1 is SGHNT, CDR2 YYREEE, per germline (reference sequence). The CDR3 protein is CASSWANEQFF. Written as DNA, the CDR3 is TGTGCCAGCAGCTGGGCTAATGAGCAGTTCTTC.

The chain joins TRBV23-1 to TRBJ1-3; D possibly corresponds to TRBD1 (5 bases). TRBV23-1 is an ORF; its function is uncertain. The CDR3 contains 17 residues. V was trimmed by 4 bases and J by 0 bases, leaving 16 bases between them. In DNA form, the CDR3 reads TGCGCCAGCAGTCGAGCCCTAGACAGTCTCTCTGGAAACACCATATATTTT. Protein product: CASSRALDSLSGNTIYF.

This clone was counted between two and nine times. This sequence joins TRBV4-3 and TRBJ1-4; tentative D call: TRBD1 (6 bases). The CDR3 covers 14 residues. Trimming shortened V by 4 bases and J by 8 bases, and 14 bases separated the two germline ends. CDR1 is LGHNA, CDR2 YSLEER, per germline. In nucleotides, the CDR3 is TGCGCCAGCAGCCTACGGGACAACGGGGAAAAACTGTTTTTT. Protein: CASSLRDNGEKLFF.

V and J are TRBV5-4 and TRBJ2-2; D not resolved. V was cut by 3 bases and J by 6 bases, with 6 bases left in between. This CDR3 has 12 amino acids. Germline CDR1 and CDR2: SGHNT and YYREEE (reference sequence). CDR3 bases: TGTGCCAGCAGCTCGGGTGCCGGGGAGCTGTTTTTT. Protein sequence: CASSSGAGELFF.

This clone came up once. V is TRBV6-1 and J is TRBJ1-2; 8 bases fit TRBD1. Germline CDR1 MNHNS, CDR2 SASEGT. The CDR3 consists of 13 residues. Trimming took 4 bases from V and 6 from J; bases not matched to a gene: 4. CDR3 bases: TGTGCCAGCAGTGGGCAGGGGGCGAATGGCTACACCTTC. Translated, it gives CASSGQGANGYTF.

The V gene is TRBV4-3, the J gene TRBJ2-1, with D possibly matching TRBD2 (6 bases). CDR3 size: 17 residues. CDR1 LGHNA and CDR2 YSLEER come from the germline V gene. Trimming cost V 3 bases and J 3 bases, with 18 bases left between them. The CDR3 sequence is CASSHSSGGQNYNEQFF. CDR3 in DNA: TGCGCCAGCAGCCACAGTAGCGGAGGCCAAAACTACAATGAGCAGTTCTTC.

In this sample, this clone turned up once. The chain combines TRBV28 with TRBJ1-5, with 8 bases fitting TRBD1. The CDR3 totals 17 residues. The germline gives CDR1 MDHEN, CDR2 SYDVKM. Trimming at V came to 5 bases and at J to 6 bases, leaving 15 bases not matched to a gene. The CDR3 spells CASSPRQGPRFFQPQHF. CDR3 DNA sequence: TGTGCCAGCAGTCCAAGACAGGGGCCTCGATTTTTTCAGCCCCAGCATTTT. The entire variable domain, with the rest obtained from reference TRBV28 and TRBJ1-5, is as follows: DVKVTQSSRYLVKRTGEKVFLECVQDMDHENMFWYRQDPGLGLRLIYFSYDVKMKEKGDIPEGYSVSREKKERFSLILESASTNQTSMYLCASSPRQGPRFFQPQHFGDGTRLSIL.

This clone has a single count. The CDR3 bases are TGCGCCAGCAGCCAAGAGAGTTGGGGGCGAGGGGAAGATGGCTACACCTTC. It translates to CASSQESWGRGEDGYTF. This chain joins TRBV4-3 and TRBJ1-2, with TRBD1 as a possible D gene (6 bases). The CDR3 consists of 17 residues. The V end was cut by 0 bases, the J end by 6 bases, with 20 bases between. Germline V gene lookup returns CDR1 LGHNA and CDR2 YSLEER.

This clone has just one count. V is TRBV19 and J is TRBJ2-6; no clear D. Germline V gives CDR1 LNHDA, CDR2 SQIVND (reference sequence). The CDR3 runs to 15 residues. The ends were cut back, 1 base at V and 1 base at J, with 5 bases in the middle. Here the CDR3 reads CASSIGGSGANVLTF. CDR3 nucleotide sequence: TGTGCCAGTAGTATAGGCGGTTCTGGGGCCAACGTCCTGACTTTC.

This chain uses TRBV7-6 with TRBJ2-1; 7 bases map to TRBD2. Germline CDR1 reads SGHVS; CDR2 reads FNYEAQ. The V segment lost 6 bases and the J segment 5 bases; nucleotides outside the gene matches: 16. CDR3 length: 17 residues. CDR3 sequence (DNA): TGTGCCAGCAGTTTACTAGCGAACGGAGTTAACGACAATGAGCAGTTCTTC. Translation gives CASSLLANGVNDNEQFF.

This chain links TRBV13 with TRBJ2-3, with D possibly called TRBD1 or TRBD2 (5 bases each). V dropped 5 bases and J dropped 6 bases, with 24 bases sitting between them. The CDR3 covers 17 residues. The germline V gene encodes CDR1 PRHDT and CDR2 FYEKMQ (reference sequence). Here the CDR3 DNA reads TGTGCCAGCAGCAAAACCCACCGGGACCACTGGGGGGATACGCAGTATTTT. It is translated as CASSKTHRDHWGDTQYF.

The chain carries TRBV9 and TRBJ2-1; D may match TRBD1 or TRBD2 (5 bases each). The germline V and J ends were trimmed by 4 bases and 0 bases, with 14 bases remaining between them. The germline CDR1 and CDR2 sequences are SGDLS and YYNGEE. The CDR3 contains 16 residues. CDR3 sequence: CASSPFWGSSYNEQFF. The CDR3 DNA reads TGTGCCAGCAGCCCCTTCTGGGGGAGCTCCTACAATGAGCAGTTCTTC. Combining the CDR3 with reference TRBV9 and TRBJ2-1 gives the whole variable domain DSGVTQTPKHLITATGQRVTLRCSPRSGDLSVYWYQQSLDQGLQFLIQYYNGEERAKGNILERFSAQQFPDLHSELNLSSLELGDSALYFCASSPFWGSSYNEQFFGPGTRLTVL.

The V gene is TRBV19, the J gene TRBJ1-1; the D is unclear. The CDR3 sequence is 12 residues long. Trimming removed 7 bases from V and 5 bases from J, with 11 bases in between. Germline V gene data show CDR1 as LNHDA and CDR2 as SQIVND (reference sequence). The CDR3 region has the DNA TGTGCCAGTACCCCAGGAGGAACTGAAGCTTTCTTT. It translates to CASTPGGTEAFF.

The chain uses TRBV27 and TRBJ1-1; possible D gene TRBD1, 5 bases. The V end was cut by 2 bases, the J end by 5 bases, with 9 bases between. In germline, CDR1 is MNHEY, CDR2 SMNVEV (reference sequence). The CDR3 length is 13 residues. The CDR3 coding sequence is TGTGCCAGCAGTTTAATGGCAGGGACTGAAGCTTTCTTT. The encoded protein is CASSLMAGTEAFF.

The chain joins TRBV30 to TRBJ2-5, with 7 bases identical to TRBD2. Losses at the gene ends were 2 bases for V and 0 bases for J; bases not matched to a gene: 3. This CDR3 is built from 14 residues. Germline V gene lookup returns CDR1 GTSNPN and CDR2 SVGIG (reference sequence). The CDR3, as DNA: TGTGCCTGGAGTAGACTAGCTAACCAAGAGACCCAGTACTTC. Translation gives CAWSRLANQETQYF. Full variable domain (outside the CDR3, taken from reference TRBV30 and TRBJ2-5): SQTIHQWPATLVQPVGSPLSLECTVEGTSNPNLYWYRQAAGRGLQLLFYSVGIGQISSEVPQNLSASRPQDRQFILSSKKLLLSDSGFYLCAWSRLANQETQYFGPGTRLLVL.